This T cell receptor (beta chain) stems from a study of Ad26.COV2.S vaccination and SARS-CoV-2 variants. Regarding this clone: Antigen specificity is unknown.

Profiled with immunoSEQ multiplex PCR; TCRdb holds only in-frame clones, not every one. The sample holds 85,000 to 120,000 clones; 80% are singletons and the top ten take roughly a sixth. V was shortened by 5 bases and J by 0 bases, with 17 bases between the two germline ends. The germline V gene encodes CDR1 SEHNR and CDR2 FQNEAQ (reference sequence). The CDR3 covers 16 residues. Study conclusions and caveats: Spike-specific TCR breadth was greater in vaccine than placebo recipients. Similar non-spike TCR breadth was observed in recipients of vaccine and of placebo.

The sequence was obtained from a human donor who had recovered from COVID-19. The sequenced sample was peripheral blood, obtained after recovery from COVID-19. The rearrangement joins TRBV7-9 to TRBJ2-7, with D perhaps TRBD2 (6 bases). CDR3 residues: CASSQDPGDRSYEQYF. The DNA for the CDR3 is TGTGCCAGCAGCCAAGACCCGGGGGACCGCTCCTACGAGCAGTACTTC.